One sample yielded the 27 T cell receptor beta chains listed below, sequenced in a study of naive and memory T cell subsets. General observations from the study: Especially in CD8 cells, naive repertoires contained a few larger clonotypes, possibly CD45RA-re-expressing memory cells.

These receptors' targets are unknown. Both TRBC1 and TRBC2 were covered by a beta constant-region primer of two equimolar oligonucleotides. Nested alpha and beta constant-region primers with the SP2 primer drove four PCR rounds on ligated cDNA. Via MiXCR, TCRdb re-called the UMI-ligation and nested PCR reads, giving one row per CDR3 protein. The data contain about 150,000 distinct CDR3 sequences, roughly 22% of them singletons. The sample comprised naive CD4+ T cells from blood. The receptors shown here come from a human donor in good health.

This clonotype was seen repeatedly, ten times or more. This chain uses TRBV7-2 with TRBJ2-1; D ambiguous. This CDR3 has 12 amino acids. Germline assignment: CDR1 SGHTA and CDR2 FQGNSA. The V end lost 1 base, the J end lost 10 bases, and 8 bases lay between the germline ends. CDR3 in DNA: TGTGCCAGCAGCTTAGGGAGACACGAGCAGTTCTTC. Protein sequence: CASSLGRHEQFF.

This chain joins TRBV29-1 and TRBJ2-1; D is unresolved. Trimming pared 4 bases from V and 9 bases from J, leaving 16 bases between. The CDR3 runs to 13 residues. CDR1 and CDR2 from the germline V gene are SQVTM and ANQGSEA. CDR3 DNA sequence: TGCAGCGTTGGAACAGTCACTCTTGGTGAGCAGTTCTTC. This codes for CSVGTVTLGEQFF.

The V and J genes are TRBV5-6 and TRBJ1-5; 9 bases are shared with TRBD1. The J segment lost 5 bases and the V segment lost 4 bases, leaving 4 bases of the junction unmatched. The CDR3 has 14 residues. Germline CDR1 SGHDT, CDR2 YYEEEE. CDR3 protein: CASSLWTGDQPQHF. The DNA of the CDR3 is TGTGCCAGCAGCCTATGGACAGGGGATCAGCCCCAGCATTTT.

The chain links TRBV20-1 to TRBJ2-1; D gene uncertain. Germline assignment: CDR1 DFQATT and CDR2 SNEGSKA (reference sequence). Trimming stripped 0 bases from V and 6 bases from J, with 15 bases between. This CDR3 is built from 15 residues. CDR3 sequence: CSARDFGTSLNEQFF. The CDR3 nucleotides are TGCAGTGCTAGAGATTTTGGAACTTCCCTCAATGAGCAGTTCTTC.

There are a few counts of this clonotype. CDR3 bases: TGTGCCAGTCTTCCGGGACACATCTCCTACGAGCAGTACTTC. This codes for CASLPGHISYEQYF. V usage is TRBV6-1 and J usage is TRBJ2-7; D is possibly TRBD1 (6 bases). Trimming left V 9 bases short and J 0 bases short, with 15 bases between. The CDR3 runs to 14 residues. Looked up from germline, CDR1 is MNHNS and CDR2 is SASEGT.

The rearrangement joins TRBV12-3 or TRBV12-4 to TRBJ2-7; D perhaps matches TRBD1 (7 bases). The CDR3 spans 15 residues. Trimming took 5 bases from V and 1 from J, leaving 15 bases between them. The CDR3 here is CASSHTGAGSYEQYF. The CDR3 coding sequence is TGTGCCAGCAGTCACACAGGGGCGGGGTCCTACGAGCAGTACTTC.

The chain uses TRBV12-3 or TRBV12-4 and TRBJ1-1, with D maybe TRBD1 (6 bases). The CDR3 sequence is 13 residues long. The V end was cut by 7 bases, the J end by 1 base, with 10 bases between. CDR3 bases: TGTGCCAGCAACCGACAGGCGAACACTGAAGCTTTCTTT. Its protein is CASNRQANTEAFF.

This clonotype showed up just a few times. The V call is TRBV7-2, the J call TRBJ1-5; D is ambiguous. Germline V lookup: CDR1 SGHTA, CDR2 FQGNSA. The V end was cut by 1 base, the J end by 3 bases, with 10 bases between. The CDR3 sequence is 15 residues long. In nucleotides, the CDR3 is TGTGCCAGCAGCTTAGTCCCAGAATCCAATCAGCCCCAGCATTTT. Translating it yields CASSLVPESNQPQHF.

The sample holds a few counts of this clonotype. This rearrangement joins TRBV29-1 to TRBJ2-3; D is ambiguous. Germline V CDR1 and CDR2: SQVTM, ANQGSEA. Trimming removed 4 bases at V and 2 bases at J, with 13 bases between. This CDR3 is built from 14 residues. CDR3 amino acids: CSVGSLRSTDTQYF. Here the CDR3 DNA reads TGCAGCGTTGGTTCCTTGAGGTCCACAGATACGCAGTATTTT.

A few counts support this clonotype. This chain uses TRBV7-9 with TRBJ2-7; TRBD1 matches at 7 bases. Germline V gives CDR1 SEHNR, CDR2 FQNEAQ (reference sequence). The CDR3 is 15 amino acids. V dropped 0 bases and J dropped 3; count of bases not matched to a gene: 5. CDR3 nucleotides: TGTGCCAGCAGCTTAGCGGATAACAGGGGCTACGAGCAGTACTTC. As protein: CASSLADNRGYEQYF.

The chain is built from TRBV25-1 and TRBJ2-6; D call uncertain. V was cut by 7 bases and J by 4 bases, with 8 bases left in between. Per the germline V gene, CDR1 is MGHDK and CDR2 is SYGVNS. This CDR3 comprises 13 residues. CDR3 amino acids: CASTQAGANVLTF. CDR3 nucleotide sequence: TGTGCCAGCACCCAGGCCGGGGCCAACGTCCTGACTTTC.

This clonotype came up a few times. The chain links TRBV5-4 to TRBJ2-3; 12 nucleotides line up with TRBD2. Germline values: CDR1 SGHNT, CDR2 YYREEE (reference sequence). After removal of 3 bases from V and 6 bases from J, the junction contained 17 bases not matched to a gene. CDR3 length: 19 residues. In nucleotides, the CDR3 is TGTGCCAGCAGCTCGAAAACCGTCATAGCGGGACTAGCGGGCGATACGCAGTATTTT. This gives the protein CASSSKTVIAGLAGDTQYF. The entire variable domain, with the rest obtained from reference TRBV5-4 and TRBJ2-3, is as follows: ETGVTQSPTHLIKTRGQQVTLRCSSQSGHNTVSWYQQALGQGPQFIFQYYREEENGRGNFPPRFSGLQFPNYSSELNVNALELDDSALYLCASSSKTVIAGLAGDTQYFGPGTRLTVL.

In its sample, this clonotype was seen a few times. In DNA, the CDR3 is TGTGCCAGCAGCTTGTCCGGGACAGGGCTCTCTGGGGCCAACGTCCTGACTTTC. This sequence encodes CASSLSGTGLSGANVLTF. This sequence joins TRBV3-1 and TRBJ2-6, with TRBD1 identical over 9 bases. The germline V gene encodes CDR1 LGHDT and CDR2 YNNKEL (reference sequence). This CDR3 spans 18 amino acids. J gave up 0 bases and V 5 bases, and 8 bases lay outside the gene matches.

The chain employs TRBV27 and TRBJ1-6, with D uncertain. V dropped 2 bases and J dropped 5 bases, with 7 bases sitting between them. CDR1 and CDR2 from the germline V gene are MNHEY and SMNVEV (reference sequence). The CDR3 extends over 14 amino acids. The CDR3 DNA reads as TGTGCCAGCAGTTTAGGGTTTGATAATTCACCCCTCCACTTT. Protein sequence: CASSLGFDNSPLHF.

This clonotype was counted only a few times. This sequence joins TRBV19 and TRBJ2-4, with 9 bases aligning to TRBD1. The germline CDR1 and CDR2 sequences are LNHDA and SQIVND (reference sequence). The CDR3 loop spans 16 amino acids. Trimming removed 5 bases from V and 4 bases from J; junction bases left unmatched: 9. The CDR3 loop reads CASSPVPGTGKNIQYF. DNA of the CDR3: TGTGCCAGTAGTCCCGTCCCGGGGACAGGGAAAAACATTCAGTACTTC.

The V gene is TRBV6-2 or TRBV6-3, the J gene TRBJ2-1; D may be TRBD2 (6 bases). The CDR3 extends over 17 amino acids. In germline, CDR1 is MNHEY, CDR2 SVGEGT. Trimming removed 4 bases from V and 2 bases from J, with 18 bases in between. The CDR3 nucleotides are TGTGCCAGCAGTTTTCTAGCGAGACAATCCCCCTACAATGAGCAGTTCTTC. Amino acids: CASSFLARQSPYNEQFF.

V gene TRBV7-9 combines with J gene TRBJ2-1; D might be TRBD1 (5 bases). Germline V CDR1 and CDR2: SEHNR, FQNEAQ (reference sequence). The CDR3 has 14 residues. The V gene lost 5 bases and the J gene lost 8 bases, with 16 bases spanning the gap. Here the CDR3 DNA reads TGTGCCAGCAGCAGAGCGCAAGGCAGGGATGAGCAGTTCTTC. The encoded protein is CASSRAQGRDEQFF.

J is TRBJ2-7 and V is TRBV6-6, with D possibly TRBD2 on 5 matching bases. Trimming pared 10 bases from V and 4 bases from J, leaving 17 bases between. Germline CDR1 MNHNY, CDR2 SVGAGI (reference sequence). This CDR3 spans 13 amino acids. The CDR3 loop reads CATMSGVRYEQYF. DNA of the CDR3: TGTGCCACCATGTCCGGGGTTAGGTACGAGCAGTACTTC.

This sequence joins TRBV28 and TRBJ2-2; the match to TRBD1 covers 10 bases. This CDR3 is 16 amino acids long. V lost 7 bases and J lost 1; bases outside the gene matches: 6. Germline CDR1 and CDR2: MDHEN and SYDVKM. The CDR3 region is CASTARDRGNTGELFF. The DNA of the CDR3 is TGTGCCAGCACCGCCCGGGACAGGGGGAACACCGGGGAGCTGTTTTTT.

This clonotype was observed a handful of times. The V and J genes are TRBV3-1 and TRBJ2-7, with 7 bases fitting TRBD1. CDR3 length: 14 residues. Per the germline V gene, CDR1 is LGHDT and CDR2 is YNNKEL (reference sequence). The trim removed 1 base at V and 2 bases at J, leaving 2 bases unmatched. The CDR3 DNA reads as TGTGCCAGCAGCCAAGCACAGGGGCCCTACGAGCAGTACTTC. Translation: CASSQAQGPYEQYF.

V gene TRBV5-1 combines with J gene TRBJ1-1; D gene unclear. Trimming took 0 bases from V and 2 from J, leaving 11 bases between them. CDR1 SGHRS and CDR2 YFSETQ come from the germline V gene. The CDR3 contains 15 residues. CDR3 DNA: TGCGCCAGCAGCTTGGGGGCGAGGAAAAACACTGAAGCTTTCTTT. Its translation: CASSLGARKNTEAFF.

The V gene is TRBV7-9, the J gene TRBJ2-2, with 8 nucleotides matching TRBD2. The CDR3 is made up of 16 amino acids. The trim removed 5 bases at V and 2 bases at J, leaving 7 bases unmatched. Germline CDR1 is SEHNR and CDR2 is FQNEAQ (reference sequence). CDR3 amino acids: CASSLLTSGNTGELFF. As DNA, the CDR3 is TGTGCCAGCAGCCTGTTAACTAGCGGTAACACCGGGGAGCTGTTTTTT. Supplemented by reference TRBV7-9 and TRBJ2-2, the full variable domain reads DTGVSQNPRHKITKRGQNVTFRCDPISEHNRLYWYRQTLGQGPEFLTYFQNEAQLEKSRLLSDRFSAERPKGSFSTLEIQRTEQGDSAMYLCASSLLTSGNTGELFFGEGSRLTVL.

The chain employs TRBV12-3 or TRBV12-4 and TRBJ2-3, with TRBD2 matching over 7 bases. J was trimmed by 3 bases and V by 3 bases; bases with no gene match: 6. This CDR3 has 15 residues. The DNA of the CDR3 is TGTGCCAGCAGTTTTTCGGCTAGCGGAACAGATACGCAGTATTTT. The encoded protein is CASSFSASGTDTQYF.

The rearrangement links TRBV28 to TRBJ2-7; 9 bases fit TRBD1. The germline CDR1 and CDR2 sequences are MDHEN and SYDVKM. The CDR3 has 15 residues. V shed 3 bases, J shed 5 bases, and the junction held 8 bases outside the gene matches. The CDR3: CASSFPDRGSDEQYF. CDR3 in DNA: TGTGCCAGCAGTTTCCCTGACAGGGGGAGCGACGAGCAGTACTTC.

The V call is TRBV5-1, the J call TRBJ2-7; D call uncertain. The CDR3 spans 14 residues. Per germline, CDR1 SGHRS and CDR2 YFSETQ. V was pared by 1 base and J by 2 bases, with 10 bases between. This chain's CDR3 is CASSLFDTTYEQYF. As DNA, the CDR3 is TGCGCCAGCAGCTTGTTCGACACCACCTACGAGCAGTACTTC.

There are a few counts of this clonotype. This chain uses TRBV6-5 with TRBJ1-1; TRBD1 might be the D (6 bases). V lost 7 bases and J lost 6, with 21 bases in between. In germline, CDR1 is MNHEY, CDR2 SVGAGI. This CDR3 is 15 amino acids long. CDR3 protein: CASNTAGTRGAEAFF. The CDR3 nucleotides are TGTGCCAGCAATACGGCCGGGACAAGGGGGGCTGAAGCTTTCTTT.

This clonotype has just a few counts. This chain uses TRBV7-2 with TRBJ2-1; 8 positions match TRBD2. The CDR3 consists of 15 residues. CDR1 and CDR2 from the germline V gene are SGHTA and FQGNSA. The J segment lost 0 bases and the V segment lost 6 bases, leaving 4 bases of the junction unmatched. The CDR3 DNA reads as TGTGCCAGCAGTCCTAGCGGGTTCTCCTACAATGAGCAGTTCTTC. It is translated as CASSPSGFSYNEQFF.